This TCR beta chain emerged from a study of blood T cells in healthy people across ages. Germline lookup yields CDR1 MNHNS and CDR2 SASEGT. This CDR3 is 15 amino acids long. V lost 5 bases to trimming and J lost 7 bases; unmatched junction nucleotides: 11. A second roughly 6 to 11 cycle PCR used barcoded and J-beta primers. Each CDR3 protein is one row after TCRdb ran MiXCR on the 5' RACE reads. The table lists approximately 1.5 million distinct CDR3 sequences, 35% to 45% of them singletons. This TCR was sampled from a young woman in good health. Material for sequencing was blood. The chain employs TRBV6-1 and TRBJ2-7; TRBD2 matches 10 bases. CDR3: CASSKLAGDYNEQYF. The DNA of the CDR3 is TGTGCCAGCAGTAAGCTAGCGGGGGACTACAATGAGCAGTACTTC.